Listed below are T cell receptor beta chains from one sample, sequenced in a study of cytomegalovirus exposure and HLA in healthy donors. The protocol was immunoSEQ multiplex PCR, while the TCRdb copy is restricted to in-frame clones and leaves out a portion. The repertoire holds roughly 100,000 clones, with around 75% as singletons. The sequencing sample was made of PBMCs. The receptors were sampled from a man aged 30-40 years in good health and CMV-seronegative. CDR3s include the opening cysteine and the closing phenylalanine or tryptophan. A D gene is named only where the DNA matches it firmly. Clone size is shown for a subset of rows, as once, few, many or a class of expanded clone.

j_gene,v_gene,abundance,d_gene,CDR3nt,CDR3aa
TRBJ2-7,TRBV6-6,few,-,TGTGCCAGCCGACCCGCGGGGGCCTCCTACGAGCAGTACTTC,CASRPAGASYEQYF
TRBJ2-2,TRBV5-4,-,TRBD1,TGTGCCAGCAGGACAGGGGGCTTAGCGAACACCGGGGAGCTGTTTTTT,CASRTGGLANTGELFF
TRBJ1-2,TRBV7-2,-,TRBD1,TGTGCCAGCAGCTCCGTGGGACAGAGGTCGACTAACTATGGCTACACCTTC,CASSSVGQRSTNYGYTF
TRBJ1-5,TRBV6-1,-,TRBD1,TGTGCCAGCGAATCGACCGGGACAGGTTATCAGCCCCAGCATTTT,CASESTGTGYQPQHF
TRBJ1-2,TRBV10-3,-,TRBD1,TGTGCCATCAGTGAGAGACAGGGAAGTTCCTATGGCTACACCTTC,CAISERQGSSYGYTF
TRBJ1-5,TRBV6-1,few,-,TGTGCCAGCAGTACAGGACATAGCAATCAGCCCCAGCATTTT,CASSTGHSNQPQHF
TRBJ2-2,TRBV11-3,few,-,TGTGCCAGCAGCCGCGCGTCCGGGGAGCTGTTTTTT,CASSRASGELFF
TRBJ2-2,TRBV27,-,TRBD2,TGTGCCAGCAGTTTAGTGCTAGCGGGGGGGATCACCGGGGAGCTGTTTTTT,CASSLVLAGGITGELFF
TRBJ1-2,TRBV4-3,-,TRBD1,TGCGCCAGCAGCCAGACAGGGACCGTTAACTATGGCTACACCTTC,CASSQTGTVNYGYTF
TRBJ1-1,TRBV7-9,few,-,TGTGCCAGCAGCTCAGGGTTCAGGGTAGTGGAGAACACTGAAGCTTTCTTT,CASSSGFRVVENTEAFF
TRBJ1-1,TRBV6-5,-,-,TGTGCCAGCAGTTACGGCGCAGGTGAAGCTTTCTTT,CASSYGAGEAFF
TRBJ1-4,TRBV7-9,few,-,TGTGCCAGCAGCCCCAGACGAGTACGGGGTGAAAAACTGTTTTTT,CASSPRRVRGEKLFF
TRBJ2-2,TRBV19,-,TRBD1,TGTGCCAGTAGGGACAGGGGGACCGGGGAGCTGTTTTTT,CASRDRGTGELFF
TRBJ1-5,TRBV6-6,-,TRBD1,TGTGCCAGCAGGCCCGGGACAGAAAATCAGCCCCAGCATTTT,CASRPGTENQPQHF
TRBJ1-1,TRBV7-8,-,TRBD1,TGTGCCAGCAGCTTATATAGGGGACAGCAGAACACTGAAGCTTTCTTT,CASSLYRGQQNTEAFF
TRBJ1-2,TRBV12-2,few,-,TGTGCAAGTCGCTCAAAAGTGACAGGGCAGAACTATGGCTACACCTTC,CASRSKVTGQNYGYTF
TRBJ2-7,TRBV27,-,-,TGTGCCGCGGGCTCCTACGAGCAGTACTTC,CAAGSYEQYF
TRBJ2-3,TRBV21-1,-,-,TGTGCCAGCAGTGGGACTAGCGTGCCTACGCAGTATTTT,CASSGTSVPTQYF
TRBJ2-2,TRBV14,once,-,TGTGCCAGCAGCCAAGGGCTCCACGGGGAGCTGTTTTTT,CASSQGLHGELFF
TRBJ2-1,TRBV15,-,-,TGTGCCACCAGCAACGCTGGGCAGCAGTTCTTC,CATSNAGQQFF
TRBJ2-6,TRBV18,-,TRBD1,TGTGCCAGCTCATCAAACCGGGACAGGGCTTCTGGGGCCAACGTCCTGACTTTC,CASSSNRDRASGANVLTF
TRBJ2-7,TRBV28,-,-,TGTGCCAGCAGTTTATTGACAGCCTCCTACGAGCAGTACTTC,CASSLLTASYEQYF